One and the same sample provided the 26 T cell receptor beta chains below, sequenced in a study of cytomegalovirus exposure and HLA in healthy donors. 60 Vbeta and 13 Jbeta primers were used in PCR. Clones were read by immunoSEQ multiplex PCR, and TCRdb kept only the in-frame ones, dropping some. The sample contains more than 100,000 clones, around four fifths of which appear only once. Sequencing used PBMCs. The receptors stem from a middle-aged woman in good health and CMV-seronegative.

V and J are TRBV28 and TRBJ1-1, with 12 positions matching TRBD1. CDR1 and CDR2 (germline): MDHEN, SYDVKM. The trim removed 6 bases at V and 0 bases at J, leaving 5 bases unmatched. This CDR3 is built from 16 residues. CDR3 DNA sequence: TGTGCCAGCAGCCCCGGGACAGGGGGCTTGAACACTGAAGCTTTCTTT. This translates into CASSPGTGGLNTEAFF.

This CDR3 reads CASSRQGANTEAFF. DNA for the CDR3: TGTGCCAGCAGCCGACAGGGGGCGAACACTGAAGCTTTCTTT. The chain employs TRBV7-9 and TRBJ1-1, with TRBD1 identical over 10 bases. This CDR3 has 14 residues. J was trimmed by 1 base and V by 5 bases; bases with no gene match: 1. CDR1 and CDR2 from the germline V gene are SEHNR and FQNEAQ (reference sequence).

The chain is built from TRBV5-8 and TRBJ2-3; D perhaps matches TRBD2 (5 bases). The CDR3 contains 15 residues. V shed 0 bases and J shed 2 bases, with 10 bases lying between them. CDR1 and CDR2 (germline): SGHTS, YDEGEE. CDR3 loop: CASSLGQTITDTQYF. DNA for the CDR3: TGTGCCAGCAGCTTGGGGCAGACTATCACAGATACGCAGTATTTT. Looking up the rest from reference TRBV5-8 and TRBJ2-3 gives the full variable domain: EAGVTQSPTHLIKTRGQQATLRCSPISGHTSVYWYQQALGLGLQFLLWYDEGEERNRGNFPPRFSGRQFPNYSSELNVNALELEDSALYLCASSLGQTITDTQYFGPGTRLTVL.

The sample holds a few counts of this clone. The chain employs TRBV6-5 and TRBJ2-5; tentative D call: TRBD2 (5 bases). The CDR3 runs 11 residues. Trimming removed 10 bases from V and 1 base from J, with 7 bases in between. CDR1 is MNHEY, CDR2 SVGAGI, per germline. Written as DNA, the CDR3 is TGTGCCATCGGGGTCCAAGAGACCCAGTACTTC. Its protein product is CAIGVQETQYF.

J is TRBJ1-6 and V is TRBV19, with D hard to call. V lost 3 bases to trimming and J lost 9 bases, with 9 bases between them. CDR1 and CDR2 (germline): LNHDA, SQIVND (reference sequence). The CDR3 has 13 residues. CDR3 protein: CASSIGAGSPLHF. The CDR3 DNA sequence: TGTGCCAGTAGTATCGGAGCGGGTTCACCCCTCCACTTT.

This clone is a singleton in its sample. CDR3 DNA: TGTGCCACGAAGGAAGGGGGCAGGCTCCCCAATCAGCCCCAGCATTTT. This codes for CATKEGGRLPNQPQHF. The chain links TRBV19 to TRBJ1-5; TRBD1 matches 7 bases. With V trimmed by 10 bases and J by 3 bases, 15 bases remained unmatched. The germline V gene encodes CDR1 LNHDA and CDR2 SQIVND (reference sequence). CDR3 length: 16 amino acids.

With respect to this clone: Mismatch with germline at one junction end may stem from a read error. In DNA, the CDR3 is TGCAGTGCTAGAACCGGGGTCAGCGTTCCCTTC. Protein: CSARTGVSVPF. This chain connects TRBV20-1 to TRBJ1-2; D not certain. Germline-derived CDR1 and CDR2 are DFQATT and SNEGSKA (reference sequence). The CDR3 is 11 amino acids.

This clone was detected only a few times. The CDR3 DNA is TGCGCCAGCAGCCCGGGACAGGGTGTTGAAAAACTGTTTTTT. Amino acids: CASSPGQGVEKLFF. The chain is built from TRBV5-1 and TRBJ1-4; 9 positions agree with TRBD1. The CDR3 covers 14 residues. V lost 4 bases, J lost 7 bases, and 5 bases stayed unmatched. Germline V gene data show CDR1 as SGHRS and CDR2 as YFSETQ.

V gene TRBV7-9 combines with J gene TRBJ2-3, with a tentative D call TRBD2 (6 bases). The V and J ends lost 5 bases and 2 bases respectively, with 14 bases between them. CDR3 length: 15 residues. CDR1 and CDR2 from the germline V gene are SEHNR and FQNEAQ (reference sequence). This CDR3 reads CASSTGDSSTDTQYF. CDR3 coding DNA: TGTGCCAGCAGCACCGGGGACTCCTCCACAGATACGCAGTATTTT.

This chain uses TRBV7-2 with TRBJ1-2, with a weak D call TRBD1 (6 bases). The V gene lost 0 bases and the J gene lost 8 bases, with 10 bases spanning the gap. The CDR3 has 13 amino acids. CDR1 and CDR2 from the germline V gene are SGHTA and FQGNSA. DNA for the CDR3: TGTGCCAGCAGCTTAGCGGCAGGGGAGGGCTACACCTTC. Amino acid sequence: CASSLAAGEGYTF.

The chain recombines TRBV6-1 with TRBJ2-5; a possible D gene is TRBD2 (5 bases). The germline V and J ends were trimmed by 7 bases and 6 bases, with 15 bases remaining between them. Germline CDR1 reads MNHNS; CDR2 reads SASEGT. This CDR3 is built from 13 residues. CDR3 DNA: TGTGCCAGCAATGTCGGGGTTTTAAAGACCCAGTACTTC. It yields the protein CASNVGVLKTQYF.

This clone appeared once. The chain recombines TRBV28 with TRBJ2-2; 11 bases agree with TRBD2. After removal of 6 bases from V and 6 bases from J, the junction contained 6 bases not matched to a gene. Germline CDR1 and CDR2: MDHEN and SYDVKM. This CDR3 is built from 15 residues. The DNA for the CDR3 is TGTGCCAGCAGACCCGGGACTAGCGGATCCGGGGAGCTGTTTTTT. It specifies CASRPGTSGSGELFF.

This clone was detected once. This chain links TRBV6-4 with TRBJ1-2; unclear D gene. The V and J ends lost 5 bases and 7 bases respectively, with 17 bases between them. The germline CDR1 and CDR2 sequences are MRHNA and SNTAGT. The CDR3 has 14 amino acids. The CDR3 is CASSSLGGFGGYTF. The CDR3 nucleotides are TGTGCCAGCAGTTCCTTGGGAGGGTTCGGTGGCTACACCTTC.

The chain recombines TRBV18 with TRBJ2-3, with TRBD1 identical over 8 bases. The trim removed 6 bases at V and 0 bases at J, leaving 11 bases unmatched. CDR1 and CDR2 from the germline V gene are KGHSH and LQKENI. The CDR3 covers 17 residues. The CDR3 reads CASSPWSGGLSTDTQYF. DNA for the CDR3: TGTGCCAGCTCCCCCTGGTCAGGGGGCTTAAGCACAGATACGCAGTATTTT.

This chain connects TRBV2 to TRBJ1-3; D is unclear. CDR1 is SNHLY, CDR2 FYNNEI, per germline. The CDR3 has 16 residues. Trimming left V 5 bases short and J 1 base short, with 15 bases between. CDR3 region: CASSFGLPSSGNTIYF. The CDR3 bases are TGTGCCAGCAGTTTTGGACTGCCATCTTCTGGAAACACCATATATTTT. Complete variable domain (other parts from reference TRBV2 and TRBJ1-3): EPEVTQTPSHQVTQMGQEVILRCVPISNHLYFYWYRQILGQKVEFLVSFYNNEISEKSEIFDDQFSVERPDGSNFTLKIRSTKLEDSAMYFCASSFGLPSSGNTIYFGEGSWLTVV.

In its sample, this clone was seen a few times. This chain links TRBV9 with TRBJ1-2; D perhaps matches TRBD1 (6 bases). Between the trimmed V and J ends, which lost 3 bases and 7 bases, there was a span of 13 bases. The CDR3 is 13 residues long. The V gene's germline CDR1 is SGDLS and CDR2 YYNGEE. The CDR3, as DNA: TGTGCCAGCAGCGACCGGACAGCCCCTGGCTACACCTTC. Its translation: CASSDRTAPGYTF.

The V and J genes are TRBV29-1 and TRBJ1-2, with 7 bases fitting TRBD1. V gave up 2 bases and J gave up 4 bases; unmatched junction bases: 7. Germline assignment: CDR1 SQVTM and CDR2 ANQGSEA. The length of the CDR3 is 14 residues. In DNA form, the CDR3 reads TGCAGCGTTGAACTCCAGGGGGGACTCTATGGCTACACCTTC. Translation gives CSVELQGGLYGYTF.

The chain employs TRBV11-2 and TRBJ1-1; 8 bases line up with TRBD1. CDR3 size: 15 residues. J lost 7 bases, V lost 0 bases, and 7 bases had no gene match. Germline V gene data show CDR1 as SGHAT and CDR2 as FQNNGV. The CDR3 here is CASSLEDRVVVEAFF. The CDR3 DNA sequence: TGTGCCAGCAGCTTAGAGGACAGGGTAGTAGTTGAAGCTTTCTTT.

The V call is TRBV29-1, the J call TRBJ2-7, with TRBD1 matching 7 bases. V shed 6 bases and J 3 bases; nucleotides not matched to a gene: 5. CDR3 length: 12 amino acids. Germline CDR1 reads SQVTM; CDR2 reads ANQGSEA. The CDR3 here is CSVPGQDYEQYF. The CDR3 DNA follows: TGCAGCGTACCCGGACAGGACTACGAGCAGTACTTC.

The V gene is TRBV2, the J gene TRBJ2-5; D is unresolved. The J call may be mistaken, given a closer DNA end match to TRBJ2-7. CDR1 is SNHLY and CDR2 is FYNNEI in the germline V gene. The CDR3 loop spans 11 amino acids. The CDR3 nucleotides read TGTGCCAGCAGTGTCTCCTACGAGCAGTACTTC. Its protein product is CASSVSYEQYF.

The chain couples TRBV7-2 to TRBJ1-2, with 10 bases matching TRBD1. Germline CDR1 reads SGHTA; CDR2 reads FQGNSA. This CDR3 spans 16 amino acids. Trimming cost V 2 bases and J 2 bases; bases outside gene matches: 5. This chain's CDR3 is CASSLLPGQGNYGYTF. CDR3 coding DNA: TGTGCCAGCAGCTTACTCCCGGGACAGGGGAACTATGGCTACACCTTC.

This clone has only one observation. The rearrangement joins TRBV4-2 to TRBJ1-5; D might be TRBD1 (6 bases). Trimming took 0 bases from V and 6 from J, leaving 15 bases between them. This CDR3 is built from 16 residues. The germline CDR1 and CDR2 sequences are LGHNA and YNFKEQ. The CDR3 reads CASSQDPGRGVQPQHF. The CDR3, as DNA: TGTGCCAGCAGCCAAGATCCGGGCAGGGGCGTTCAGCCCCAGCATTTT.

This clone has a handful of counts. V usage is TRBV6-1 and J usage is TRBJ2-2; possibly TRBD1 for D (5 bases). Per germline, CDR1 MNHNS and CDR2 SASEGT. V lost 0 bases and J 6 bases, leaving 11 bases between the germline ends. The CDR3 totals 15 residues. For the CDR3, the DNA is TGTGCCAGCAGTGAAGCTCAGGGATCCGCCGGGGAGCTGTTTTTT. It codes for CASSEAQGSAGELFF.

The chain couples TRBV6-6 to TRBJ2-5; D possibly corresponds to TRBD2 (6 bases). Germline V CDR1 and CDR2: MNHNY, SVGAGI (reference sequence). This CDR3 has 13 residues. V lost 5 bases, J lost 5 bases, and 12 bases lay in between. CDR3 in amino acids: CASSLPGVETQYF. The CDR3 coding sequence is TGTGCCAGCAGTCTCCCGGGGGTGGAGACCCAGTACTTC.

Regarding this clone: The sample contains more than one DNA sequence encoding this CDR3. The V and J genes are TRBV28 and TRBJ1-2; TRBD1 might be the D (5 bases). CDR1 is MDHEN, CDR2 SYDVKM, per germline. Trimming took 3 bases from V and 4 from J, leaving 9 bases between them. This CDR3 is built from 13 residues. CDR3 nucleotides: TGTGCCAGCAGTTTTGGGGGAGGCTATGGCTACACCTTC. It specifies CASSFGGGYGYTF.

The rearrangement uses TRBV2 and TRBJ1-1; possible D gene TRBD1, 5 bases. V dropped 2 bases and J dropped 1 base, with 8 bases sitting between them. The germline V gene has CDR1 SNHLY and CDR2 FYNNEI. There are 14 residues in the CDR3. The CDR3 here is CASSERQGNTEAFF. The CDR3 region has the DNA TGTGCCAGCAGTGAAAGGCAGGGGAACACTGAAGCTTTCTTT.